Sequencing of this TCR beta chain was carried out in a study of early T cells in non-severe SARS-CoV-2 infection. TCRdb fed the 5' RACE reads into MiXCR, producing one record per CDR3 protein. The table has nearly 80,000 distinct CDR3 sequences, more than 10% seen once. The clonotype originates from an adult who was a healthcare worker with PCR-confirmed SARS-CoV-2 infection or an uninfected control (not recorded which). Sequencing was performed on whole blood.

CDR3 amino acids: CASNEAGELFF. The CDR3 DNA reads TGTGCCAGCAATGAGGCCGGGGAGCTGTTTTTT. The chain uses TRBV6-5 and TRBJ2-2; D is unclear. The CDR3 runs to 11 residues. Germline loops: CDR1 MNHEY, CDR2 SVGAGI. Trimming removed 7 bases from V and 6 bases from J, with 6 bases in between.